One T cell receptor (beta chain) is described in this entry. Antigen: not known. From the reads, TCRdb called clonotypes with MiXCR, one entry per CDR3 protein. The sample records more than 650,000 distinct CDR3 sequences, 35% being singletons. This sample is drawn from a study of T cell repertoires in cytomegalovirus infection. Study background: Public TCR beta signatures were indicative of both CMV infection and a matching HLA type. Study-wide findings and caveats: Individuals carrying CMV plus the relevant HLA were identified by cumulative frequency of public TCR beta families. The ex vivo response was dominated by HLA-C-restricted CMV-specific TCR beta clonotypes.

V gave up 3 bases and J gave up 3 bases, with 9 bases separating them. Germline-derived CDR1 and CDR2 are LNHDA and SQIVND (reference sequence). This CDR3 contains 13 residues. V is TRBV19 and J is TRBJ2-7; D is undetermined. The sequence was collected from a human donor in good health (CMV status not recorded). Some clones in this sample may be carry-over from other donors' samples. The sequenced material came from PBMCs. In DNA, the CDR3 is TGTGCCAGTAGTATCATGGGAAACTACGAGCAGTACTTC. Its translation: CASSIMGNYEQYF.